The 20 T cell receptor beta chains below were found in one sample sequenced in a study of early T cells in non-severe SARS-CoV-2 infection. In TCRdb, the 5' RACE reads were re-called with MiXCR into one record per CDR3 protein. The data contain around 37,000 distinct CDR3 sequences, roughly 9.9% of them singletons. Sequences were obtained from whole blood. The receptors shown here come from an adult who was a healthcare worker with PCR-confirmed SARS-CoV-2 infection or an uninfected control (not recorded which).

This sequence joins TRBV6-6 and TRBJ2-1, with D possibly being TRBD1 (6 bases). Trimming took 4 bases from V and 5 from J, leaving 9 bases between them. CDR1 is MNHNY and CDR2 is SVGAGI in the germline V gene (reference sequence). The CDR3 consists of 13 residues. The CDR3 DNA follows: TGTGCCAGCAGTTGGGACAACAACAATGAGCAGTTCTTC. It specifies CASSWDNNNEQFF.

This clonotype has ten or more counts. V gene TRBV12-3 or TRBV12-4 combines with J gene TRBJ2-1; D gene ambiguous. Trimming took 4 bases from V and 5 from J, leaving 6 bases between them. The CDR3 has 12 amino acids. The CDR3 is CASSYMDNEQFF. The DNA of the CDR3 is TGTGCCAGCAGTTATATGGACAATGAGCAGTTCTTC.

The chain links TRBV7-8 to TRBJ2-4, with D unresolved. CDR3 size: 15 residues. V lost 5 bases, J lost 7 bases, and 18 bases lay in between. The V gene's germline CDR1 is SGHVS and CDR2 FQNEAQ. The CDR3 protein is CASSNDLTSSNIQYF. CDR3 nucleotide sequence: TGTGCCAGCAGCAACGATCTTACGAGTAGTAACATTCAGTACTTC.

This clonotype was observed a handful of times. This chain uses TRBV7-6 with TRBJ2-7; D uncertain. V was pared by 0 bases and J by 0 bases, with 9 bases between. The germline CDR1 and CDR2 sequences are SGHVS and FNYEAQ. This CDR3 is 15 amino acids long. In DNA, the CDR3 is TGTGCCAGCAGCTTAGCCCTGGGGAACTCCTACGAGCAGTACTTC. Residues: CASSLALGNSYEQYF.

This clonotype was recorded many times. CDR3: CSVERGETQYF. CDR3 in DNA: TGCAGCGTTGAAAGAGGAGAGACCCAGTACTTC. This rearrangement joins TRBV29-1 to TRBJ2-5, with unresolved D. The V gene's germline CDR1 is SQVTM and CDR2 ANQGSEA. This CDR3 contains 11 residues. Trimming stripped 2 bases from V and 4 bases from J, with 5 bases between.

This clonotype was observed a handful of times. The V call is TRBV4-3, the J call TRBJ2-3, with D hard to call. This CDR3 has 13 residues. The germline CDR1 and CDR2 sequences are LGHNA and YSLEER. V was shortened by 0 bases and J by 4 bases, with 5 bases between the two germline ends. The chain's CDR3 is CASSQERADTQYF. CDR3 DNA: TGCGCCAGCAGCCAAGAAAGGGCAGATACGCAGTATTTT.

The rearrangement joins TRBV4-2 to TRBJ1-6; 7 positions agree with TRBD1. J gave up 2 bases and V 4 bases, and 5 bases lay outside the gene matches. CDR3 size: 16 residues. Germline lookup yields CDR1 LGHNA and CDR2 YNFKEQ. CDR3 DNA sequence: TGTGCCAGCAGCCGCAGAGGGGGCCCCTATAATTCACCCCTCCACTTT. This codes for CASSRRGGPYNSPLHF.

This clonotype was picked up many times. A junction boundary mismatches the germline segment, possibly from a read error. The chain links TRBV19 to TRBJ2-1, with 12 bases matching TRBD2. The germline V gene encodes CDR1 LNHDA and CDR2 SQIVND (reference sequence). The length of the CDR3 is 19 residues. The CDR3 region has the DNA TGTGCCAGTAGTATAGACACCATACCCCGACTGACTAGCGGGGGCGGCAAGATCTTC. Translation gives CASSIDTIPRLTSGGGKIF.

The V call is TRBV7-2, the J call TRBJ1-1; perhaps TRBD1 as D (6 bases). With 5 bases removed from V and 6 bases from J, the gap between germline ends came to 13 bases. The CDR3 is 13 residues long. Germline values: CDR1 SGHTA, CDR2 FQGNSA. This CDR3 reads CASSLTGSPEAFF. The CDR3 DNA sequence: TGTGCCAGCAGCCTTACAGGGAGTCCTGAAGCTTTCTTT.

This sequence joins TRBV20-1 and TRBJ2-7; 8 bases align to TRBD1. Trimming removed 5 bases from V and 6 bases from J; junction bases left unmatched: 9. The CDR3 is 13 amino acids. Germline CDR1 and CDR2: DFQATT and SNEGSKA (reference sequence). CDR3 coding DNA: TGCAGTGCTCGGCTCACACAGGGGGGCGAGCAGTACTTC. Encoded protein: CSARLTQGGEQYF.

This clonotype was seen only a few times. The genes are TRBV29-1 and TRBJ2-7, with 7 bases identical to TRBD1. V trimming: 7 bases; J trimming: 3 bases; junction bases outside the gene matches: 6. CDR3 length: 12 residues. Germline V CDR1 and CDR2: SQVTM, ANQGSEA. The CDR3 DNA follows: TGCAGCGCCCTCACAGGGGTCTACGAGCAGTACTTC. It specifies CSALTGVYEQYF.

With regard to this clonotype: A much larger clone sits a single nucleotide away, making a read error possible. This chain uses TRBV7-9 with TRBJ2-3, with 7 bases lining up with TRBD1. Germline V gene data show CDR1 as SEHNR and CDR2 as FQNEAQ (reference sequence). The CDR3 sequence is 14 residues long. The CDR3 protein is CASSLGTGTVTQYF. In DNA, the CDR3 is TGTGCCAGCAGCTTAGGGACAGGTACAGTTACGCAGTATTTT.

This clonotype was picked up many times. The rearrangement joins TRBV10-3 to TRBJ2-7; 9 nucleotides agree with TRBD1. The trim removed 10 bases at V and 0 bases at J, leaving 10 bases unmatched. CDR3 length: 15 amino acids. From germline, CDR1 is ENHRY and CDR2 SYGVKD. In nucleotides, the CDR3 is TGTGCCACCGAAGTGACAGGGGGAACCTCCTACGAGCAGTACTTC. It is translated as CATEVTGGTSYEQYF.

This clonotype was recorded a few times. The chain has TRBV12-3 or TRBV12-4 and TRBJ1-5, with no clear D. V was shortened by 2 bases and J by 1 base, with 6 bases between the two germline ends. The CDR3 covers 14 residues. As DNA, the CDR3 is TGTGCCAGCAGTTTATTTGACAGCAATCAGCCCCAGCATTTT. Amino acids: CASSLFDSNQPQHF.

In this sample, this clonotype turned up a few times. The J gene is TRBJ2-1, the V gene TRBV4-1, with TRBD2 matching over 8 bases. Germline CDR1 and CDR2: MGHRA and YSYEKL. CDR3 length: 19 amino acids. V trimming: 4 bases; J trimming: 1 base; junction bases outside the gene matches: 15. CDR3 DNA: TGCGCCAGCAGCCCCCCCCCAGGGCTAGGCGGGGGGTCCTACAATGAGCAGTTCTTC. Translation gives CASSPPPGLGGGSYNEQFF.

With respect to this clonotype: A read error may be the cause here, since a much bigger clone is one base away. The chain recombines TRBV6-5 with TRBJ2-7, with D perhaps matching TRBD1 (5 bases). This CDR3 is built from 14 residues. Trimming removed 6 bases from V and 0 bases from J, with 12 bases in between. CDR1 and CDR2 from the germline V gene are MNHEY and SVGAGI. As DNA, the CDR3 is TGTGCCAGCAGCCTGACAGAGAGCTCCTACGAGCAGTACTTC. Translation: CASSLTESSYEQYF.

This clonotype was seen more than once but under ten times. The chain combines TRBV7-9 with TRBJ2-5; 9 bases are a match to TRBD2. In germline, CDR1 is SEHNR, CDR2 FQNEAQ (reference sequence). V trimming: 5 bases; J trimming: 5 bases; junction bases outside the gene matches: 6. The CDR3 sequence is 14 residues long. CDR3 loop: CASSRTSVGETQYF. The CDR3 DNA reads as TGTGCCAGCAGCAGGACTAGCGTAGGGGAGACCCAGTACTTC.

This clonotype was counted many times. This chain uses TRBV27 with TRBJ1-5; D gene uncertain. CDR1 is MNHEY and CDR2 is SMNVEV in the germline V gene (reference sequence). The CDR3 has 14 amino acids. The V gene lost 4 bases and the J gene lost 2 bases, with 9 bases spanning the gap. The DNA for the CDR3 is TGTGCCAGCAGTTACCTTAAGGGCAATCAGCCCCAGCATTTT. The encoded protein is CASSYLKGNQPQHF.

The chain uses TRBV9 and TRBJ1-2; unclear D gene. Germline CDR1 SGDLS, CDR2 YYNGEE. V lost 4 bases and J lost 4, with 11 bases in between. This CDR3 is 13 amino acids long. The CDR3 here is CASSQVGFYGYTF. As DNA, the CDR3 is TGTGCCAGCAGCCAAGTGGGGTTCTATGGCTACACCTTC.

This clonotype has a count of ten or more. The chain links TRBV5-5 to TRBJ1-4; D not certain. V was shortened by 0 bases and J by 5 bases, with 5 bases between the two germline ends. This CDR3 region has 13 residues. Looked up from germline, CDR1 is SGHKS and CDR2 is YYEKEE (reference sequence). In DNA, the CDR3 is TGTGCCAGCAGCTTGGGAATAAATGAAAAACTGTTTTTT. It encodes CASSLGINEKLFF.